The 2 T cell receptor beta chains below were found in one sample sequenced in a study of beta chain features in type 1 diabetes. Reverse transcription of all isolated RNA meant that expressed TCRB transcripts were sequenced. Sequenced by immunoSEQ multiplex PCR; TCRdb stores in-frame clones only, minus some. The table shows 200,000 to 250,000 clones, with 27% occurring only once. The sample was central memory CD4+ T cells from blood. These TCRs come from a man aged 25-45 years in good health.

The chain employs TRBV5-4 and TRBJ2-5; D remains unclear. Germline-derived CDR1 and CDR2 are SGHNT and YYREEE (reference sequence). The CDR3 loop spans 12 amino acids. The ends were cut back, 3 bases at V and 5 bases at J, with 8 bases in the middle. CDR3 DNA: TGTGCCAGCAGCTACAACCTCGAGACCCAGTACTTC. Protein: CASSYNLETQYF.

This chain links TRBV29-1 with TRBJ2-5; D is possibly TRBD2 (5 bases). Germline CDR1 and CDR2: SQVTM and ANQGSEA. V was pared by 8 bases and J by 1 base, with 14 bases between. The CDR3 spans 13 residues. For the CDR3, the DNA is TGCAGCTCGGGAAGGAGGCTCCAAGAGACCCAGTACTTC. Protein: CSSGRRLQETQYF. Full variable domain (rest looked up from reference TRBV29-1 and TRBJ2-5): SAVISQKPSRDICQRGTSLTIQCQVDSQVTMMFWYRQQPGQSLTLIATANQGSEATYESGFVIDKFPISRPNLTFSTLTVSNMSPEDSSIYLCSSGRRLQETQYFGPGTRLLVL.